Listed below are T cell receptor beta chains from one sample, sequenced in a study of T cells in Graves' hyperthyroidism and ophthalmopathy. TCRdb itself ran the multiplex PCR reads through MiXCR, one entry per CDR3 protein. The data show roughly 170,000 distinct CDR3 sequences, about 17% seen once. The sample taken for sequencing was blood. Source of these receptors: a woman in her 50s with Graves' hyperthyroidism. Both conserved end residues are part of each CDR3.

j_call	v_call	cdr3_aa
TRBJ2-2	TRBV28	CASSLLQDSTTGELFF
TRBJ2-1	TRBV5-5	CASTPSQGATYNEQFF
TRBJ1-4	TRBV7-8	CDSSKSTGGNEKLFF
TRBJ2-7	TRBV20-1	CSAREGQLYSYEQYF
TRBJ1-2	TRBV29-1	CSVSTGTDYGYTF
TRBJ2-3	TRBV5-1	CASSSYRGGDTQYF
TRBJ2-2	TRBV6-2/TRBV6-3	CASSAPGGGGPGSCFF
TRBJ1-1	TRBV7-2	CASSSPRNTEAFF
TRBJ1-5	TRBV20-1	CSATTGTSNQPQHF
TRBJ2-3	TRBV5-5	CASSNTGGAVDTQYF
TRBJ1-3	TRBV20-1	CSARDPGSSGNTIYF
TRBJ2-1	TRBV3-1	CASSQVGGQQFF
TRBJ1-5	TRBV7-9	CASSLSGSNYQPQHF
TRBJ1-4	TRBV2	CASIPRSLREKLFF
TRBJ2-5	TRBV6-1	CASRKLGRKETQYF
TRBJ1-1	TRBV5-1	CASSTRQGAEAFF
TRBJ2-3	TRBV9	CASSPREIAGGRTDTQYF
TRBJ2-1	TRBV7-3	CASSLSEGVGNEQFF
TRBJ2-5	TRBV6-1	CASSQSRGEGEETQYF
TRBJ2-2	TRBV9	CASSVGAFRELFF
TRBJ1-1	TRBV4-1	CASSQLGTLKWAFF
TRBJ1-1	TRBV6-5	CASSSSRGEAFF
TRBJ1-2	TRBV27	CASRGRGRQGYTF
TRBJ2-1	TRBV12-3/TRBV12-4	CASSFIHSGKYNEQFF
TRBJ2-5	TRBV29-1	CSVRTGSQKGETQYF
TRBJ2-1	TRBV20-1	CSARKLPGQGADEQFF
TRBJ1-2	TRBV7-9	CASSPLGSQKGYTF
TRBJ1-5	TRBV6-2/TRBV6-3	CASEMRGSVQPQHF
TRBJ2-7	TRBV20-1	CSAGFGGGNEQYF